This paragraph reports one TCR beta chain. The entry originates in a study of T-cell reconstitution after alpha-beta-depleted transplantation in children. CDR3 size: 13 residues. V dropped 0 bases and J dropped 1 base, with 2 bases sitting between them. Germline V lookup: CDR1 SGDLS, CDR2 YYNGEE. Preparing the TCRbeta library involved the use of unique molecular identifiers. TCRdb recomputed calls from the PCR reads with MiXCR, one row per CDR3 protein. Among some 490,000 distinct CDR3 sequences listed, approximately 12% were seen once. This clonotype was obtained from a human donor who donated a stem cell graft to a child with combined immunodeficiency. The sample in question was PBMCs from the stem cell graft donor, obtained from the stem cell graft. The chain combines TRBV9 with TRBJ2-4; D not resolved. In DNA form, the CDR3 reads TGTGCCAGCAGCGTAGGTGCCAAAAACATTCAGTACTTC. Residues: CASSVGAKNIQYF.